The rows below give T cell receptor delta chains drawn from one sample of a study of gamma-delta T cells after stem cell transplantation. With CATT, TCRdb re-called clones from the RT-PCR reads. Altogether approximately 3,000 delta-chain clones are present, over 4.5% being singletons, with the ten largest covering 10% to 12%. The specimen was gamma-delta T cells. These receptors came from a human donor. It is not recorded whose cells these are; they may come from a transplant donor. Each CDR3 is given with its conserved first and last residue. A D gene is named only where the DNA matches it firmly. A row's size may be missing; if present it is once, few, many or a size class.

CDR3aa: CACDNLTGGPLNYTDKLIF; CDR3nt: TGTGCCTGTGACAACCTCACTGGGGGACCCCTAAACTACACCGATAAACTCATCTTT; v_gene: TRDV2; j_gene: TRDJ1; abundance: medium-sized; d_gene: TRDD3
CDR3aa: CALGELWDLGDTDKLIF; CDR3nt: TGTGCTCTTGGGGAACTATGGGATCTGGGGGATACCGATAAACTCATCTTT; v_gene: TRDV1; j_gene: TRDJ1; abundance: few; d_gene: TRDD3
CDR3aa: CACDRLLRWGTPPELIF; CDR3nt: TGTGCCTGTGACCGCTTGCTACGATGGGGTACTCCCCCTGAACTCATCTTT; v_gene: TRDV2; j_gene: TRDJ1; abundance: large; d_gene: NA
CDR3aa: CACDTVGGRGKTADKLIF; CDR3nt: TGTGCCTGTGACACCGTGGGCGGCCGGGGAAAAACCGCCGATAAACTCATCTTT; v_gene: TRDV2; j_gene: TRDJ1; abundance: NA; d_gene: NA
CDR3aa: CACDTLGARAWDTRQMFF; CDR3nt: TGTGCCTGTGACACTCTGGGGGCTAGAGCCTGGGACACCCGACAGATGTTTTTC; v_gene: TRDV2; j_gene: TRDJ3; abundance: NA; d_gene: TRDD3
CDR3aa: CACDTLGDTVGTDKLIF; CDR3nt: TGTGCCTGTGACACACTGGGGGATACCGTAGGGACCGATAAACTCATCTTT; v_gene: TRDV2; j_gene: TRDJ1; abundance: NA; d_gene: TRDD3
CDR3aa: CACDTVQATAQLFF; CDR3nt: TGTGCCTGTGACACCGTTCAGGCGACAGCACAACTCTTCTTT; v_gene: TRDV2; j_gene: TRDJ2; abundance: medium-sized; d_gene: NA
CDR3aa: CAASYRLGEIDKLIF; CDR3nt: TGTGCAGCAAGTTATCGTCTGGGGGAGATCGATAAACTCATCTTT; v_gene: TRAV29/DV5; j_gene: TRDJ1; abundance: few; d_gene: TRDD3
CDR3aa: CACDSLTSGGDTTLPDKLIF; CDR3nt: TGTGCCTGTGACTCTCTCACCTCAGGGGGGGATACGACCCTCCCCGATAAACTCATCTTT; v_gene: TRDV2; j_gene: TRDJ1; abundance: medium-sized; d_gene: TRDD3
CDR3aa: CACDSLGANTDKLIF; CDR3nt: TGTGCCTGTGACTCTCTGGGGGCCAACACCGATAAACTCATCTTT; v_gene: TRDV2; j_gene: TRDJ1; abundance: medium-sized; d_gene: TRDD3
CDR3aa: CALGVRRLPTFLDRWGEKLIF; CDR3nt: TGTGCTCTTGGGGTTCGAAGGCTTCCTACCTTTTTAGATCGCTGGGGGGAAAAACTCATCTTT; v_gene: TRDV1; j_gene: TRDJ1; abundance: few; d_gene: NA
CDR3aa: CACGRLLRWGTPPELIF; CDR3nt: TGTGCCTGTGGCCGCTTGCTGCGATGGGGTACTCCCCCTGAACTCATCTTT; v_gene: TRDV2; j_gene: TRDJ1; abundance: NA; d_gene: NA
CDR3aa: CALGEPLIGGRYTDKLIF; CDR3nt: TGTGCTCTTGGGGAACCACTCATTGGGGGACGGTACACCGATAAACTCATCTTT; v_gene: TRDV1; j_gene: TRDJ1; abundance: medium-sized; d_gene: TRDD3
CDR3aa: CALGEMLWVLPVLGDTPARTDKLIF; CDR3nt: TGTGCTCTTGGGGAAATGTTGTGGGTCCTCCCCGTGCTGGGGGATACGCCGGCGAGAACCGATAAACTCATCTTT; v_gene: TRDV1; j_gene: TRDJ1; abundance: medium-sized; d_gene: TRDD3
CDR3aa: CACDVLGDTRDTRQMFF; CDR3nt: TGTGCCTGTGACGTACTGGGGGATACCCGGGACACCCGACAGATGTTTTTC; v_gene: TRDV2; j_gene: TRDJ3; abundance: few; d_gene: TRDD3
CDR3aa: CACDTVTGGYEYTDKLIF; CDR3nt: TGTGCCTGTGACACCGTTACTGGGGGATACGAGTACACCGATAAACTCATCTTT; v_gene: TRDV2; j_gene: TRDJ1; abundance: large; d_gene: TRDD3
CDR3aa: CARDTGASGGYSWDTRQMFF; CDR3nt: TGTGCCCGTGACACCGGTGCTTCTGGGGGTTATTCCTGGGACACCCGACAGATGTTTTTC; v_gene: TRDV2; j_gene: TRDJ3; abundance: NA; d_gene: TRDD3
CDR3aa: CACDSVLGDTRDTRQMFF; CDR3nt: TGTGCCTGTGACTCAGTACTGGGGGATACCCGGGACACCCGACAGATGTTTTTC; v_gene: TRDV2; j_gene: TRDJ3; abundance: few; d_gene: TRDD3
CDR3aa: CACDPLGTSHTDKLIF; CDR3nt: TGTGCCTGTGACCCTCTGGGGACATCCCACACCGATAAACTCATCTTT; v_gene: TRDV2; j_gene: TRDJ1; abundance: large; d_gene: NA
CDR3aa: CACDTAGKRMDKLIF; CDR3nt: TGTGCCTGTGACACCGCGGGGAAACGGATGGATAAACTCATCTTT; v_gene: TRDV2; j_gene: TRDJ1; abundance: large; d_gene: NA
CDR3aa: CACDPLALLGDTKGWTDKLIF; CDR3nt: TGTGCCTGTGACCCCTTGGCCTTACTGGGGGATACGAAGGGATGGACCGATAAACTCATCTTT; v_gene: TRDV2; j_gene: TRDJ1; abundance: NA; d_gene: TRDD3
CDR3aa: CACDTVASRDTDKLIF; CDR3nt: TGTGCCTGTGACACCGTCGCGTCCAGAGACACCGATAAACTCATCTTT; v_gene: TRDV2; j_gene: TRDJ1; abundance: large; d_gene: NA
CDR3aa: CALGGLPRGIPPYTDKLIF; CDR3nt: TGTGCTCTTGGGGGTCTTCCACGGGGGATACCCCCATACACCGATAAACTCATCTTT; v_gene: TRDV1; j_gene: TRDJ1; abundance: medium-sized; d_gene: TRDD3
CDR3aa: CACDTLTRKTGGDGNTDKLIF; CDR3nt: TGTGCCTGTGACACCTTAACCCGTAAAACTGGGGGAGATGGGAACACCGATAAACTCATCTTT; v_gene: TRDV2; j_gene: TRDJ1; abundance: medium-sized; d_gene: TRDD3
CDR3aa: CASVFKLPYTDKLIF; CDR3nt: TGCGCTTCAGTTTTCAAACTACCGTACACCGATAAACTCATCTTT; v_gene: TRDV2; j_gene: TRDJ1; abundance: few; d_gene: NA
CDR3aa: CACDTLGANTDKLIF; CDR3nt: TGTGCCTGTGACACCCTGGGGGCTAACACCGATAAACTCATCTTT; v_gene: TRDV2; j_gene: TRDJ1; abundance: medium-sized; d_gene: TRDD3
CDR3aa: CACDTHLPTIRGDYDKLIF; CDR3nt: TGTGCCTGTGACACCCACCTTCCTACAATCCGTGGGGACTACGATAAACTCATCTTT; v_gene: TRDV2; j_gene: TRDJ1; abundance: large; d_gene: TRDD2
CDR3aa: CACDSLPTTGGLPYTDKLIF; CDR3nt: TGTGCCTGTGATTCCCTTCCTACTACTGGGGGACTCCCGTACACCGATAAACTCATCTTT; v_gene: TRDV2; j_gene: TRDJ1; abundance: medium-sized; d_gene: NA
CDR3aa: CALGGLPSMGDNKLIF; CDR3nt: TGTGCTCTTGGGGGCCTTCCTTCGATGGGGGATAATAAACTCATCTTT; v_gene: TRDV1; j_gene: TRDJ1; abundance: medium-sized; d_gene: TRDD3
CDR3aa: CACDPLGATVTDKLIF; CDR3nt: TGTGCCTGTGACCCTCTGGGGGCTACGGTAACCGATAAACTCATCTTT; v_gene: TRDV2; j_gene: TRDJ1; abundance: NA; d_gene: TRDD3
CDR3aa: CACDPLHTDKLIF; CDR3nt: TGTGCCTGTGACCCCCTTCACACCGATAAACTCATCTTT; v_gene: TRDV2; j_gene: TRDJ1; abundance: large; d_gene: NA
CDR3aa: CACDVLGDTQITDKLIF; CDR3nt: TGTGCCTGTGACGTACTGGGGGATACGCAAATCACCGATAAACTCATCTTT; v_gene: TRDV2; j_gene: TRDJ1; abundance: large; d_gene: TRDD3
CDR3aa: CACDTVRLGDKGRYTDKLIF; CDR3nt: TGTGCCTGTGACACCGTACGACTGGGGGATAAGGGGCGTTACACCGATAAACTCATCTTT; v_gene: TRDV2; j_gene: TRDJ1; abundance: medium-sized; d_gene: TRDD3
CDR3aa: CALGELQSGGYLYTDKLIF; CDR3nt: TGTGCTCTTGGGGAACTTCAGTCTGGGGGATACCTGTACACCGATAAACTCATCTTT; v_gene: TRDV1; j_gene: TRDJ1; abundance: medium-sized; d_gene: TRDD3
CDR3aa: CACDTADQLGDTLSWDTRQMFF; CDR3nt: TGTGCCTGTGACACCGCAGACCAATTGGGGGATACGCTGTCCTGGGACACCCGACAGATGTTTTTC; v_gene: TRDV2; j_gene: TRDJ3; abundance: NA; d_gene: TRDD3
CDR3aa: CACDTVGGYASDKLIF; CDR3nt: TGTGCCTGTGACACCGTTGGGGGATACGCTTCCGATAAACTCATCTTT; v_gene: TRDV2; j_gene: TRDJ1; abundance: large; d_gene: TRDD3
CDR3aa: CACDTAGESSWDTRQMFF; CDR3nt: TGTGCCTGTGACACTGCTGGGGAGAGCTCCTGGGACACCCGACAGATGTTTTTC; v_gene: TRDV2; j_gene: TRDJ3; abundance: medium-sized; d_gene: NA
CDR3aa: CACDAVGRGLNTDKLIF; CDR3nt: TGTGCCTGTGACGCCGTTGGTAGGGGATTGAACACCGATAAACTCATCTTT; v_gene: TRDV2; j_gene: TRDJ1; abundance: NA; d_gene: NA
CDR3aa: CALGAPNTYRFLPSSGGYSPTDKLIF; CDR3nt: TGTGCTCTTGGGGCCCCAAACACCTATCGCTTCCTACCTTCTTCTGGGGGATACTCCCCCACCGATAAACTCATCTTT; v_gene: TRDV1; j_gene: TRDJ1; abundance: medium-sized; d_gene: TRDD3
CDR3aa: CACDVLGERSHATDKLIF; CDR3nt: TGTGCCTGTGACGTCCTGGGGGAACGATCACACGCGACCGATAAACTCATCTTT; v_gene: TRDV2; j_gene: TRDJ1; abundance: NA; d_gene: TRDD3
CDR3aa: CALEVLYTDKLIF; CDR3nt: TGCGCCCTCGAGGTGTTGTACACCGATAAACTCATCTTT; v_gene: TRDV3; j_gene: TRDJ1; abundance: few; d_gene: NA
CDR3aa: CACDTVGIPYTDKLIF; CDR3nt: TGTGCCTGTGACACCGTGGGGATCCCGTACACCGATAAACTCATCTTT; v_gene: TRDV2; j_gene: TRDJ1; abundance: large; d_gene: NA
CDR3aa: CALGEVPANLPISTGGYALGSALIF; CDR3nt: TGTGCTCTTGGGGAAGTCCCGGCGAATCTGCCAATAAGTACTGGGGGATATGCCCTGGGTAGCGCACTCATCTTT; v_gene: TRDV1; j_gene: TRDJ1; abundance: NA; d_gene: TRDD3
CDR3aa: CACDTLLGDTRYTDKLIF; CDR3nt: TGTGCCTGTGACACCCTGCTGGGGGATACGAGGTACACCGATAAACTCATCTTT; v_gene: TRDV2; j_gene: TRDJ1; abundance: few; d_gene: TRDD3
CDR3aa: CACDTVPSSRTGGTDTDKLIF; CDR3nt: TGTGCCTGTGACACCGTACCTTCTTCCCGTACTGGGGGTACGGACACCGATAAACTCATCTTT; v_gene: TRDV2; j_gene: TRDJ1; abundance: large; d_gene: TRDD3
CDR3aa: CACDTMGAHTDKLIF; CDR3nt: TGTGCCTGTGACACGATGGGGGCTCACACCGATAAACTCATCTTT; v_gene: TRDV2; j_gene: TRDJ1; abundance: NA; d_gene: NA
CDR3aa: CACDDLRSFRGDQGPLIF; CDR3nt: TGTGCCTGTGACGACCTTCGGAGCTTTAGGGGGGACCAGGGACCCCTGATCTTT; v_gene: TRDV2; j_gene: TRDJ4; abundance: large; d_gene: NA